This TCR beta chain derives from a study of cytomegalovirus exposure and HLA in healthy donors. Study-wide points: Using a false discovery rate of 0.05, a later analysis showed that 15,000 to 20,000 TCR beta sequences were associated with HLA alleles.

Points on this clone: Its target is not known. Germline and junction disagree at one end, which may indicate a read error.

CDR1 is SEHNR and CDR2 is FQNEAQ in the germline V gene (reference sequence). CDR3 size: 12 residues. 13 Jbeta primers and 60 Vbeta primers were used for the PCR. Sequencing was performed with immunoSEQ multiplex PCR; in TCRdb, only in-frame clones are kept and a portion is missing. The sample has roughly 83,000 clones, over 60% seen once. V is TRBV7-9 and J is TRBJ2-7; 11 positions agree with TRBD2. Material: PBMCs. The receptor was isolated from a man between 60 and 75 years old in good health and CMV-seronegative. The chain's CDR3 is CSSSWTSGEQYF. The CDR3 DNA follows: TGTTCCAGCAGCTGGACTAGCGGGGAGCAGTACTTC.